The present entry profiles one T cell receptor beta chain with its context. Its antigen remains unidentified. Base qualities are missing; no much larger clone stands one base away. From V the trimming removes 1 base and from J it removes 5 bases, while the gene matches leave 2 bases of the junction unaccounted for. The germline V gene encodes CDR1 LGHDT and CDR2 YNNKEL (reference sequence). The CDR3 numbers 15 residues from cysteine through phenylalanine. Just the 45-base CDR3 DNA is kept, in frame starting at base 1. The sample originates from a study of blood T cell repertoires in COVID-19 (dated by TCRdb to 2020 to 2021). With respect to the entire study: Samples covering the acute and convalescent phases of COVID-19 were provided by collaborators in the United States, Italy and Spain. The material from the prospective study consisted of cDNA or gDNA derived from T cells, B-cell-depleted T cells, or PBMCs. Deeply sampled blood TCRbeta repertoires from subjects exposed to, actively infected with, or recovered from COVID-19 were included in the dataset. The repertoires were released in a freely available public database meant as a resource for research on the immune response to SARS-CoV-2. The samples were drawn from the first 160 participants of the ongoing ImmuneRACE study and from about 1,200 subjects provided by 6 global collaborators. The sample metadata nearly always contained a de-identified subject ID, COVID-19 status, age in years and sex. Where available, HLA class I and class II types were taken from metadata supplied by the sample provider and were not determined by assay-based typing.

TCRbeta CDR3 regions were amplified from genomic DNA by means of the immunoSEQ Assay, a bias-controlled multiplex PCR. In the paper's pipeline: The number of nucleated cells in each sample was estimated from the amplification of reference gene primers within the assay. To quantify the absolute abundance of each unique TCRbeta CDR3 rearrangement, sequence reads were collapsed and filtered. For each sample, productive Simpson clonality was calculated as the square root of Simpson's diversity index over productive rearrangements. TCRdb provides this immuneACCESS table in a form limited to in-frame rearrangements. Some clones are lacking; in checked studies, under half of them reflect an unresolved V gene, and why the rest are absent is not known. The D gene and trimming were derived from the DNA, and the V and J assignments and clone size from that table. The sample records roughly 100,000 clones, around 90% of which are singletons. The ten top clones hold roughly 3.5% of the sample.

General findings and caveats noted by the study authors: The amount of clinical and demographic metadata varied by source and participant and was provided uncurated.

The collaborating institutions used their own protocols to collect whole blood in K2EDTA tubes. Collaborator samples were shipped for TCRbeta analysis as frozen whole blood, isolated PBMCs, or DNA extracted from either sample type. The chain is encoded by TRBV3-1 (or the pseudogene TRBV3-2) joined to TRBJ2-1, and 10 junction bases match TRBD2. The TCR was taken from a woman aged 70 to 79 with acute or convalescent COVID-19. The specimen sequenced was peripheral blood. The sequenced DNA: TGTGCCAGCAGCCAAGTGCTAGCGGGGGACAATGAGCAGTTCTTC. The encoded protein is CASSQVLAGDNEQFF.